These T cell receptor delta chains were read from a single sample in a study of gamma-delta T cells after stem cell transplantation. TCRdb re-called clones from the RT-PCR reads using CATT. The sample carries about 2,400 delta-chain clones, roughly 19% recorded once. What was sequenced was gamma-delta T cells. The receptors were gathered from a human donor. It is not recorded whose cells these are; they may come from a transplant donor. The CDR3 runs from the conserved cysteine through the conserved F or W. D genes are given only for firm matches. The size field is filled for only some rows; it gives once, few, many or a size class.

CDR3: CACGLKAFRRLGYGGTDKLIF
DNA: TGTGCCTGTGGCCTGAAGGCCTTCCGACGACTGGGCTATGGAGGCACCGATAAACTCATCTTT
J: TRDJ1
size: few
V: TRDV2
D: NA

CDR3: CAASHYPPGPLRWGIPARPLIF
DNA: TGTGCAGCAAGCCACTACCCTCCCGGGCCCCTGAGGTGGGGGATACCCGCCAGACCCCTGATCTTT
J: TRDJ4
size: NA
V: TRAV29/DV5
D: TRDD3

CDR3: CALGESPNRSPLRFLLGDIRRSGGEWTTDKLIF
DNA: TGTGCTCTTGGGGAATCCCCGAACAGATCCCCGCTACGTTTTTTACTGGGGGATATAAGGCGGAGTGGAGGCGAGTGGACCACCGATAAACTCATCTTT
J: TRDJ1
size: NA
V: TRDV1
D: TRDD3

CDR3: CACDMLGDSPYTDKLIF
DNA: TGTGCCTGTGACATGCTGGGGGATAGTCCGTACACCGATAAACTCATCTTT
J: TRDJ1
size: NA
V: TRDV2
D: TRDD3

CDR3: CACDHILGDTRDKLIF
DNA: TGTGCCTGTGACCACATACTGGGGGATACGCGGGATAAACTCATCTTT
J: TRDJ1
size: NA
V: TRDV2
D: TRDD3

CDR3: CALGELELLLPPLYWGMSTNAHKLIF
DNA: TGTGCTCTTGGGGAACTAGAACTACTACTCCCCCCCCTATACTGGGGGATGAGTACCAATGCCCATAAACTCATCTTT
J: TRDJ1
size: NA
V: TRDV1
D: TRDD3

CDR3: CALGELEWDPYTDKPIF
DNA: TGTGCTCTTGGGGAACTGGAATGGGACCCGTACACCGATAAACCCATCTTT
J: TRDJ1
size: NA
V: TRDV1
D: NA

CDR3: CACKILGDTDIDKLIF
DNA: TGTGCCTGTAAAATACTGGGGGATACCGACATAGATAAACTCATCTTT
J: TRDJ1
size: few
V: TRDV2
D: TRDD3

CDR3: CACDWDVGYSRQMFF
DNA: TGTGCCTGTGACTGGGATGTGGGATACAGTAGACAGATGTTTTTC
J: TRDJ3
size: medium-sized
V: TRDV2
D: TRDD3

CDR3: CALVSPSYVWGNRWNTDKLIF
DNA: TGTGCTCTTGTATCACCCTCCTACGTGTGGGGGAACAGGTGGAACACCGATAAACTCATCTTT
J: TRDJ1
size: NA
V: TRDV1
D: NA

CDR3: CALGTLGGNGGSRPLVAAQLFF
DNA: TGTGCTCTTGGGACCCTTGGGGGGAATGGGGGCTCCCGGCCCTTGGTGGCAGCACAACTCTTCTTT
J: TRDJ2
size: NA
V: TRDV1
D: NA

CDR3: CALGEPSLRPNAGTDKLIF
DNA: TGTGCTCTTGGGGAACCCTCCCTTCGCCCAAATGCAGGGACCGATAAACTCATCTTT
J: TRDJ1
size: NA
V: TRDV1
D: NA

CDR3: CALGEPHLPIVLSGVYTDKLIF
DNA: TGTGCTCTTGGGGAACCCCACCTTCCCATAGTTCTGTCTGGGGTTTACACCGATAAACTCATCTTT
J: TRDJ1
size: few
V: TRDV1
D: NA

CDR3: CALGIRHPLGGYTDKLIF
DNA: TGTGCTCTTGGGATCCGTCACCCACTGGGGGGTTACACCGATAAACTCATCTTT
J: TRDJ1
size: few
V: TRDV1
D: TRDD3

CDR3: CALGDPLPRPFWGIGPWYTDKLIF
DNA: TGTGCTCTTGGGGATCCACTTCCCCGGCCGTTTTGGGGGATAGGGCCGTGGTACACCGATAAACTCATCTTT
J: TRDJ1
size: NA
V: TRDV1
D: TRDD3

CDR3: CALGEFMVFLRFRGDTNKLIF
DNA: TGTGCTCTTGGAGAATTTATGGTATTCCTACGATTTAGGGGGGATACGAATAAACTCATCTTT
J: TRDJ1
size: NA
V: TRDV1
D: TRDD3

CDR3: CALGELGSDPLLWGEPPSIRSDKLIF
DNA: TGTGCTCTTGGGGAACTAGGTTCGGACCCTCTCCTATGGGGAGAGCCACCATCCATCCGCTCCGATAAACTCATCTTT
J: TRDJ1
size: few
V: TRDV1
D: NA

CDR3: CALGVQLLPTDKLIF
DNA: TGTGCTCTTGGGGTGCAGCTCTTACCCACCGATAAACTCATCTTT
J: TRDJ1
size: few
V: TRDV1
D: NA

CDR3: CACDTAPPGTGGYLYTDKLIF
DNA: TGTGCCTGTGACACCGCTCCACCGGGTACTGGGGGATACCTGTACACCGATAAACTCATCTTT
J: TRDJ1
size: few
V: TRDV2
D: TRDD3

CDR3: CACDDLGDYGKLIF
DNA: TGTGCCTGCGATGACCTGGGGGATTATGGTAAACTCATCTTT
J: TRDJ1
size: NA
V: TRDV2
D: TRDD3

CDR3: CALGEPPILRLGDKVDKLIF
DNA: TGTGCTCTTGGGGAGCCACCTATCCTGCGTCTGGGGGATAAGGTCGATAAACTCATCTTT
J: TRDJ1
size: NA
V: TRDV1
D: TRDD3

CDR3: CALGAYSTSGGKLIF
DNA: TGTGCTCTTGGGGCCTATTCTACCTCCGGGGGTAAACTCATCTTT
J: TRDJ1
size: large
V: TRDV1
D: NA

CDR3: CALGELPKQHSGGIYTDKLIF
DNA: TGTGCTCTTGGGGAACTCCCTAAGCAGCACTCCGGGGGGATATACACCGATAAACTCATCTTT
J: TRDJ1
size: NA
V: TRDV1
D: TRDD3

CDR3: CAFPYTDWGIRADKLIF
DNA: TGTGCCTTTCCCTACACCGACTGGGGGATACGCGCCGATAAACTCATCTTT
J: TRDJ1
size: NA
V: TRDV3
D: TRDD3

CDR3: CALVPSDGSDSPWGYRRRDNQLIF
DNA: TGTGCTCTTGTACCCTCGGACGGGTCCGACTCACCCTGGGGATACAGGCGTCGGGATAATCAACTCATCTTT
J: TRDJ1
size: once
V: TRDV1
D: TRDD3

CDR3: CACDTATYPLVDHQKDKLIF
DNA: TGTGCCTGTGACACCGCGACCTACCCGTTAGTGGACCATCAGAAGGATAAACTCATCTTT
J: TRDJ1
size: few
V: TRDV2
D: NA

CDR3: CALGATVAFPKLWGLITDKLIF
DNA: TGTGCTCTTGGGGCCACCGTGGCCTTCCCAAAGCTCTGGGGGTTAATCACCGATAAACTCATCTTT
J: TRDJ1
size: few
V: TRDV1
D: NA